A selection of T cell receptor beta chains follows, all from one sample in a study of cytomegalovirus exposure and HLA in healthy donors. Here immunoSEQ multiplex PCR was the method, and the copy in TCRdb shows in-frame clones only, minus some. Of around 150,000 clones listed, more than 70% were seen once; the top ten hold around 7.7%. Sequenced: PBMCs. The source is a woman aged 40-49 years in good health and CMV-seropositive. Each CDR3 is given without its conserved first and last residue. Each record gives: V gene, CDR3 protein.

>TRBV5-1
ASSLAVQGQGLSYEQY
>TRBV6-5
ASSYGGVGGNQPQH
>TRBV29-1
SVAPLTGSGSGNTIY
>TRBV9
ASSGRRGPDTQY
>TRBV5-4
ASSLGWTEEGELF
>TRBV9
ASSGTGGRDTQY
>TRBV5-1
ASSWGQGSGNTIY
>TRBV19
ASTLHMRQFNQPQH
>TRBV2
ASSDFSGLEKLF
>TRBV29-1
SVATSRAGELF
>TRBV28
ASRNSGNADEQF
>TRBV10-2
ASSEDSGQVTEAF
>TRBV28
ASSLGAGTSVY
>TRBV28
ASRADRPTEAF
>TRBV7-9
ASSRWQEYGYT
>TRBV28
ASSPRGGGNTEAF
>TRBV5-1
ASSFRGDSPNEKLF
>TRBV10-2
ASKLAGPYEQY
>TRBV28
ASSSPGQGFWRY
>TRBV7-2
ASSPYRNTGELF
>TRBV9
ASSPLPNQGDEQF
>TRBV28
ASSSPSGNQPQH
>TRBV5-1
ASSRERSVETQY
>TRBV7-2
ASSLAGLAGGPSYNEQF
>TRBV28
ASIPIGLAWTGELF
>TRBV13
ASSSVPSGRAEGRIQY
>TRBV5-1
ASSPRVLAGGTDTQY
>TRBV6-6
ASSLTGGLQETQY
>TRBV11-2
ASSLGQGRGGFRTF
>TRBV4-1
ASSQGLAGVSAQF
>TRBV19
ASSTPGLNYEQY
>TRBV19
ASHAEYSNQPQH
>TRBV9
ASSPSGRGNEQF
>TRBV28
ASSLRQGAYEQY
>TRBV19
ASSIRQLDGYT
>TRBV11-3
ASSLRGRLEQY
>TRBV2
ASSPLDYEQY
>TRBV14
ASSPYRTTYNEQF
>TRBV29-1
SETGMSGTEAF
>TRBV27
ASSVRDGGEKLF
>TRBV6-1
ASSDQGVNQPQH
>TRBV6-1
ASSLSSLWEQY
>TRBV4-2
ASSGTTSGSRNEQF
>TRBV28
ASSLSRQGWNEQF
>TRBV2
ASRESRQGVNTEAF
>TRBV4-2
ASSQNGAQLQETQY
>TRBV9
ASTQRGGARDGELF
>TRBV28
ASTPLGDRERGEQF
>TRBV7-9
ASSEMVNTEAF
>TRBV28
ASFPLARRTDTQY
>TRBV19
ASRATGSYNEQF
>TRBV5-4
ASSLAARGYGYT
>TRBV28
ASSLGALYEQY
>TRBV7-3
ASSRDRNTEAF
>TRBV19
ASSLTGATEAF
>TRBV7-9
ASSYGVSPQH
>TRBV5-1
ASSPGDGWETQY